These 21 T cell receptor beta chains share one sample of origin, sequenced in a study of CD8+CD57+ T cells in acquired aplastic anemia. Genomic DNA acted as the template from which TCR beta VDJ combination and CDR3 sequence profiling were carried out. TCRdb fed the reads into MiXCR, producing one record per CDR3 protein. The table has around 400,000 distinct CDR3 sequences, 55% to 70% seen once. Source material: sorted CD4+, CD8+, or CD8+CD57+ T cells (not recorded which) from PBMCs. The source is a human donor in good health, serving as a control.

A remark on this clonotype: Since no conserved phenylalanine or tryptophan closes the CDR3, a read error is the likely cause. The chain recombines TRBV12-5 with TRBJ2-1; perhaps TRBD1 as D (6 bases). Germline V CDR1 and CDR2: LGHNT, FRNRAP. V was cut by 6 bases and J by 2 bases, with 11 bases left in between. The CDR3 is 14 residues long. The CDR3: CASGTGLTYNEQFL. The CDR3 bases are TGTGCTAGTGGAACAGGGTTAACCTACAATGAGCAGTTCCTC.

The chain is built from TRBV7-9 and TRBJ1-2, with 8 bases that match TRBD1. The germline gives CDR1 SEHNR, CDR2 FQNEAQ (reference sequence). The CDR3 has 15 residues. V was pared by 9 bases and J by 11 bases, with 20 bases of the junction left unmatched. The CDR3 nucleotides are TGTGCCAGTAGTAGACAGGGGCTGTCCTACGATGAGTACACCTTC. The encoded protein is CASSRQGLSYDEYTF.

This clonotype came up many times. V is TRBV4-3 and J is TRBJ2-2, with D perhaps being TRBD1 or TRBD2 (5 bases each). Germline lookup yields CDR1 LGHNA and CDR2 YSLEER. V shed 1 base and J shed 2 bases, with 17 bases lying between them. The CDR3 consists of 18 residues. The CDR3 region is CASSQGAGSRGNTGELFF. Here the CDR3 DNA reads TGCGCCAGCAGCCAAGGGGCCGGTTCGAGGGGCAACACCGGGGAGCTGTTTTTT.

As for this clonotype: At one end the junction does not follow the germline gene, possibly because of a read error. The chain is built from TRBV24-1 and TRBJ1-3; D may be TRBD1 (6 bases). The CDR3 is 16 residues long. In germline, CDR1 is KGHDR, CDR2 SFDVKD. The chain's CDR3 is CASSHGDTGAGFTIYF. The DNA for the CDR3 is TGTGCCAGCAGTCATGGGGATACGGGGGCTGGATTCACCATATATTTT.

This chain uses TRBV20-1 with TRBJ2-3; the D is unclear. This CDR3 is 15 amino acids long. V gave up 7 bases and J gave up 3 bases, with 20 bases separating them. Germline CDR1 is DFQATT and CDR2 is SNEGSKA (reference sequence). The CDR3 DNA sequence: TGCAGTGTCCATACGCGATACTACACTACAGATACGCAGTATTTT. Amino acid sequence: CSVHTRYYTTDTQYF.

This clonotype was found many times. The chain links TRBV9 to TRBJ1-1, with a weak D call TRBD1 (6 bases). CDR1 and CDR2 (germline): SGDLS, YYNGEE. The CDR3 is made up of 14 amino acids. V was pared by 3 bases and J by 8 bases, with 17 bases between. The CDR3 loop is CASSARIQGAEAFF. CDR3 nucleotide sequence: TGTGCCAGCAGCGCTCGTATACAGGGCGCGGAAGCTTTCTTT.

About this clonotype itself: One junction end disagrees with the germline gene, perhaps due to a read error. CDR3 bases: TGCGCCAGCAGGCCTCTAGATTGGGAATACTCTGGAGCTTTCTTT. This translates into CASRPLDWEYSGAFF. The V call is TRBV7-9, the J call TRBJ1-1, with D hard to call. Germline loops: CDR1 SEHNR, CDR2 FQNEAQ (reference sequence). The CDR3 consists of 15 residues.

V gene TRBV18 combines with J gene TRBJ2-1, with D unresolved. This CDR3 has 14 residues. The V gene's germline CDR1 is KGHSH and CDR2 LQKENI. V was clipped by 3 bases and J by 2 bases, with 8 bases between them. In DNA form, the CDR3 reads TGTGCCAGCTCACCGGACGTACCCTACAATGAGCAGTTCTTC. Translated: CASSPDVPYNEQFF. Full variable domain (rest looked up from reference TRBV18 and TRBJ2-1): NAGVMQNPRHLVRRRGQEARLRCSPMKGHSHVYWYRQLPEEGLKFMVYLQKENIIDESGMPKERFSAEFPKEGPSILRIQQVVRGDSAAYFCASSPDVPYNEQFFGPGTRLTVL.

This clonotype was found many times. The J gene is TRBJ1-2, the V gene TRBV12-3 or TRBV12-4; D is unclear. This CDR3 spans 15 amino acids. The ends were cut back, 5 bases at V and 5 bases at J, with 18 bases in the middle. The CDR3 sequence: CASSLLGVGPYGYTF. CDR3 coding DNA: TGTGCCAGCAGTCTACTCGGGGTGGGCCCTTATGGCTACACCTTC.

Comments on this clonotype: In this CDR3 the conserved last residue, phenylalanine or tryptophan, is missing, so a read error is likely. Because the CDR3's place on the DNA is in doubt, the DNA is left out and the CDR3 is given as listed by TCRdb. The genes are TRBV7-2 and TRBJ2-7; no DNA check was done on the table's D call, TRBD2. The CDR3 extends over 13 residues, inclusive of both ends. Germline loops: CDR1 SGHTA, CDR2 FQGNSA. The CDR3 loop reads CASSLRRREGPST.

This chain's CDR3 is CASRLQGTGGGQETQYF. The CDR3 bases are TGTGCCAGCAGGTTACAGGGGACGGGGGGCGGCCAAGAGACCCAGTACTTC. The rearrangement links TRBV7-9 to TRBJ2-5; D is tentatively TRBD1 or TRBD2 (7 bases each). The V end was cut by 6 bases, the J end by 1 base, with 21 bases between. Per the germline V gene, CDR1 is SEHNR and CDR2 is FQNEAQ (reference sequence). The CDR3 is made up of 17 amino acids.

This chain connects TRBV20-1 to TRBJ1-2; no clear D. CDR3 length: 12 residues. Trimming stripped 0 bases from V and 8 bases from J, with 10 bases between. Germline V CDR1 and CDR2: DFQATT, SNEGSKA (reference sequence). The CDR3 loop is CSAREREEGYTF. CDR3 nucleotides: TGCAGTGCTAGAGAACGGGAAGAAGGCTACACCTTC.

Points on this clonotype: A junction end diverges from the germline sequence, so it may reflect a read error. This CDR3 is CASSLAESYEQYF. The CDR3 nucleotides read TGTGCCAGCAGCTTAGCGGAGTCCTACGAGCAGTACTTC. This chain joins TRBV12-3 or TRBV12-4 and TRBJ2-7; maybe TRBD2 (6 bases). This CDR3 contains 13 residues.

The chain is built from TRBV5-8 and TRBJ2-7, with 12 bases aligning to TRBD1. This CDR3 has 15 amino acids. V was clipped by 0 bases and J by 5 bases; unmatched bases: 3. Per the germline V gene, CDR1 is SGHTS and CDR2 is YDEGEE. The CDR3 region is CASSLGRDRGHEQYF. CDR3 DNA: TGTGCCAGCAGCTTGGGGCGGGACAGGGGGCACGAGCAGTACTTC.

About this clonotype itself: The final CDR3 position lacks the conserved phenylalanine or tryptophan, pointing to a likely read error. Because the CDR3's place on the DNA is in doubt, the DNA is left out and the CDR3 is given as listed by TCRdb. This chain uses TRBV7-8 with TRBJ2-5; the table's D call, TRBD1, was not checked against the DNA. The CDR3 is made up of 13 amino acids, end residues included. Germline loops: CDR1 SGHVS, CDR2 FQNEAQ. CDR3 sequence reads: CASSSRTGGTYGY.

This clonotype was recorded many times. The V and J genes are TRBV2 and TRBJ2-3; D might be TRBD2 (5 bases). The CDR3 loop spans 16 amino acids. CDR1 is SNHLY, CDR2 FYNNEI, per germline. Trimming cost V 8 bases and J 4 bases, with 22 bases left between them. CDR3 in amino acids: CASARGISRAADTQYF. In nucleotides, the CDR3 is TGTGCCAGCGCCCGAGGGATCTCACGGGCCGCAGATACGCAGTATTTT.

The CDR3 DNA sequence: TGTGCCAGCAGTTTCGCAGTTCGTGGCGAGCAGTACTTC. Protein: CASSFAVRGEQYF. The V gene is TRBV12-3 or TRBV12-4, the J gene TRBJ2-7, with D unresolved. Trimming shortened V by 3 bases and J by 6 bases, and 12 bases separated the two germline ends. The CDR3 totals 13 residues.

This clonotype occurred once. Germline is not matched at one junction end, which may reflect a read error. V is TRBV7-2 and J is TRBJ2-1; 7 nucleotides agree with TRBD2. Germline values: CDR1 SGHTA, CDR2 FQGNSA. The CDR3 sequence is 17 residues long. In DNA form, the CDR3 reads TGCGCCAGCAGCGTAGGCCCTAGCGGCGAGATCTACACCGAGCAGTTCTTC. Protein: CASSVGPSGEIYTEQFF.

J is TRBJ1-2 and V is TRBV2, with 7 bases aligning to TRBD1. This CDR3 has 13 residues. Germline V gene lookup returns CDR1 SNHLY and CDR2 FYNNEI. The V and J ends lost 7 bases and 8 bases, in that order; junction bases with no gene match: 10. The CDR3 sequence is CASIGDRAGGYTF. CDR3 bases: TGTGCCAGCATTGGGGACAGAGCGGGAGGCTACACCTTC.

J is TRBJ2-7 and V is TRBV9; 8 bases agree with TRBD2. The germline gives CDR1 SGDLS, CDR2 YYNGEE. The CDR3 covers 13 residues. In nucleotides, the CDR3 is TGTGCCAGCAGCGTAGGGTTGGGCGGGGGGAGCACAGTC. It yields the protein CASSVGLGGGSTV.

Notes on this clonotype: The junction departs from germline at one end; a sequencing error may be responsible. V is TRBV7-3 and J is TRBJ1-2; 7 bases align to TRBD1. The CDR3 is made up of 14 amino acids. The germline gives CDR1 SGHTA, CDR2 FQGTGA. The CDR3 nucleotides read TGTGCCAGCAGCCGTAGTCCGGGACAGAATTTGAATGAGTTC. Protein: CASSRSPGQNLNEF.